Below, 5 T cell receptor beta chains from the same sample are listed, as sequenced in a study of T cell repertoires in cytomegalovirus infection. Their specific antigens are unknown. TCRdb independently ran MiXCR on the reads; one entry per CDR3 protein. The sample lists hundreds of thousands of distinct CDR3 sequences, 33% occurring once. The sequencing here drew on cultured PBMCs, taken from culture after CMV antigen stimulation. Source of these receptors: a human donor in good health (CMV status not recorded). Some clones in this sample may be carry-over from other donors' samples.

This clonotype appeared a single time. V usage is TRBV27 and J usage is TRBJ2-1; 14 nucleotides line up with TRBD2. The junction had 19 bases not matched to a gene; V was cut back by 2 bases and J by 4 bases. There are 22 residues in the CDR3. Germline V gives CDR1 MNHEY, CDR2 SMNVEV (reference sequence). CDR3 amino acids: CASSLGIRRGLAGVGPYNEQFF. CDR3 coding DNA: TGTGCCAGCAGTTTAGGAATCAGGCGGGGACTAGCGGGAGTGGGCCCTTACAATGAGCAGTTCTTC.

CDR3 in DNA: TGCAGTGCTAGTCCCGGGGTTGGCACTGAAGCTTTCTTT. It specifies CSASPGVGTEAFF. J is TRBJ1-1 and V is TRBV20-1; D is unclear. Trimming left V 3 bases short and J 4 bases short, with 12 bases between. The CDR3 sequence is 13 residues long. Germline-derived CDR1 and CDR2 are DFQATT and SNEGSKA (reference sequence).

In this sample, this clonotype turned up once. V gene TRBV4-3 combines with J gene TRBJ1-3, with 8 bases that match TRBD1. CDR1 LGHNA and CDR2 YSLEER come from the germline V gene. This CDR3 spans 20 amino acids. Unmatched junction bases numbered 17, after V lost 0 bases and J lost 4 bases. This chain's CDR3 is CASSQDPSGTGSPSGNTIYF. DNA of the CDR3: TGCGCCAGCAGCCAAGATCCCTCCGGGACAGGTTCCCCCTCGGGAAACACCATATATTTT.

The CDR3 region is CASSDYGGETQYF. CDR3 in DNA: TGCGCCAGCAGTGATTACGGGGGAGAGACCCAGTACTTC. The chain uses TRBV10-1 and TRBJ2-5, with D maybe TRBD2 (6 bases). Per germline, CDR1 WNHNN and CDR2 SYGVQD (reference sequence). Trimming removed 3 bases at V and 4 bases at J, with 9 bases between. This CDR3 region has 13 residues.

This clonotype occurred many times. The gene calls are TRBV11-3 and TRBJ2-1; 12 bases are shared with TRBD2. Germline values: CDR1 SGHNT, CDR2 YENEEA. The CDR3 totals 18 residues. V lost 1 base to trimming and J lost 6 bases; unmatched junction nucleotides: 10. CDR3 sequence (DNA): TGTGCCAGCAGCTTAGTTTCGACTAGCGGGAGTCCGGGCAATGAGCAGTTCTTC. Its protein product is CASSLVSTSGSPGNEQFF.